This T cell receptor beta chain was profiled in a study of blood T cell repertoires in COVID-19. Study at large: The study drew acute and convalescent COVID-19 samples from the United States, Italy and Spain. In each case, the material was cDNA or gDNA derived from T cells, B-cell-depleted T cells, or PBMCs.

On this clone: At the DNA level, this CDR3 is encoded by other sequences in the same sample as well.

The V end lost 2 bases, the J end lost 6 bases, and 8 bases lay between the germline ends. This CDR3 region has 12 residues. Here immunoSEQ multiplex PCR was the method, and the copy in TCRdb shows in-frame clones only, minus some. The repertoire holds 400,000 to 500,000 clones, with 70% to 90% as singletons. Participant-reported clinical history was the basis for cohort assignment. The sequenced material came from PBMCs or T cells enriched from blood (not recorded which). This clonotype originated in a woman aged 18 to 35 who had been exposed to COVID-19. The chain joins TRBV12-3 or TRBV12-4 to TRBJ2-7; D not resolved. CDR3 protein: CASSLRVAEQYF. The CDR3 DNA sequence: TGTGCCAGCAGTTTACGGGTTGCCGAGCAGTACTTC.